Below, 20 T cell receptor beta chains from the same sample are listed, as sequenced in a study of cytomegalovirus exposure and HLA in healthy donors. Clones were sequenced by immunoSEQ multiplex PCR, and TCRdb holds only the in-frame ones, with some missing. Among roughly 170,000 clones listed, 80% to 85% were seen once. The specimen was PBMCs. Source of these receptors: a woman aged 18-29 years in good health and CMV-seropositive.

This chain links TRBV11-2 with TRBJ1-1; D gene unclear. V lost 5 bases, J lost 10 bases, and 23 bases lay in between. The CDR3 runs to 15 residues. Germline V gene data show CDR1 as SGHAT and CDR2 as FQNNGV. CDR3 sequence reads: CASSPLAGLPLIAFF. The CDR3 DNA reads TGTGCCAGCAGCCCCCTAGCAGGCCTACCACTGATAGCTTTCTTT.

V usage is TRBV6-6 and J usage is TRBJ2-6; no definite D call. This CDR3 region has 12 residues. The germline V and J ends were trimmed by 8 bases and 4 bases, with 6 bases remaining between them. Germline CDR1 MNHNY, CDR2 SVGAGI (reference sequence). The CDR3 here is CASYSGANVLTF. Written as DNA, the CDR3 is TGTGCCAGCTACTCCGGGGCCAACGTCCTGACTTTC.

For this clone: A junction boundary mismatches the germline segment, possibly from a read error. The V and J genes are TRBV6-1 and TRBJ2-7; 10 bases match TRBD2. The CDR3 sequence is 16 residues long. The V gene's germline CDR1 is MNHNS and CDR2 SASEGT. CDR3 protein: CASSDIAGGASHEQYF. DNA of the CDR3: TGTGCCAGCAGTGATATAGCGGGGGGTGCCTCCCACGAGCAGTACTTC.

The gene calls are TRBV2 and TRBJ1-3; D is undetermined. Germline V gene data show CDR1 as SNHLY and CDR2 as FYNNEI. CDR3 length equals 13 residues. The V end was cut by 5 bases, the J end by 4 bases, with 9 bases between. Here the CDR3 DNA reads TGTGCCAGCAGTTTAAGCAACGGAAACACCATATATTTT. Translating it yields CASSLSNGNTIYF.

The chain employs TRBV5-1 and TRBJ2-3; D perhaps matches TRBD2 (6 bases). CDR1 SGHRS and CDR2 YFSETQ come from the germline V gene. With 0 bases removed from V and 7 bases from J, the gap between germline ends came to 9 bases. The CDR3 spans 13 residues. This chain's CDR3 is CASSLAGGYTQYF. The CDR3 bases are TGCGCCAGCAGCTTGGCCGGGGGATATACGCAGTATTTT.

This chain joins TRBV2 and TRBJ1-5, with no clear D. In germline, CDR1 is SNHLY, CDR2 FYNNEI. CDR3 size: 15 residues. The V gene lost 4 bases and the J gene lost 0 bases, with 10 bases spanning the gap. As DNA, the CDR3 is TGTGCCAGCAGTGCAACAGAAGATAGCAATCAGCCCCAGCATTTT. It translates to CASSATEDSNQPQHF.

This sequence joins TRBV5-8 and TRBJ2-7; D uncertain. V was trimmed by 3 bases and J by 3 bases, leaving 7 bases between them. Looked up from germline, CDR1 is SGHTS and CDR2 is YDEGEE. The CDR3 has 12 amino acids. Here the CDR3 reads CASSWSGYEQYF. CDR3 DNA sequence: TGTGCCAGCAGCTGGTCCGGCTACGAGCAGTACTTC.

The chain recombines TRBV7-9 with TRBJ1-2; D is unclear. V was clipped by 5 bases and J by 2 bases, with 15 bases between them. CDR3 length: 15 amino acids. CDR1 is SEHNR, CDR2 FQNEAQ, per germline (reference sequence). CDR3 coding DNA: TGTGCCAGCAGCCCATCCGGGGATCGCAACTATGGCTACACCTTC. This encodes CASSPSGDRNYGYTF.

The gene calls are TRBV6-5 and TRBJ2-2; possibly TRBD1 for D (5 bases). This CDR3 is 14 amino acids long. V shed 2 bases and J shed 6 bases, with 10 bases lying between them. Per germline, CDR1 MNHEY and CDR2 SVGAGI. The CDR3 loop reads CASSYRGTAGELFF. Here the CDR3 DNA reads TGTGCCAGCAGTTACAGGGGAACGGCCGGGGAGCTGTTTTTT.

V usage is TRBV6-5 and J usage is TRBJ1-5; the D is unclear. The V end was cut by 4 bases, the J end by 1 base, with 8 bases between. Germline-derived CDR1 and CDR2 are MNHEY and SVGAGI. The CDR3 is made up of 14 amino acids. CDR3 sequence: CASSFTVSNQPQHF. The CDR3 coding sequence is TGTGCCAGCAGTTTCACAGTAAGCAATCAGCCCCAGCATTTT.

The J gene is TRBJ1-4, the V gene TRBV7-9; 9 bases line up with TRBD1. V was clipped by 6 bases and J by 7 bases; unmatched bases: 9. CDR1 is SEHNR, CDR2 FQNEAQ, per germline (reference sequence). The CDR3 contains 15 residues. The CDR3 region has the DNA TGTGCCAGCAGTCCCCCGGGACAGGGTTCTGAAAAACTGTTTTTT. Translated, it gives CASSPPGQGSEKLFF.

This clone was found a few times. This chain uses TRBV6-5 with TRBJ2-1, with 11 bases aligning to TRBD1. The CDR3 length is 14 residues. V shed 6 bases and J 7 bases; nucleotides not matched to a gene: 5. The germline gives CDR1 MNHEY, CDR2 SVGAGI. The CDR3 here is CASRAGTGGNEQFF. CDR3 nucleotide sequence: TGTGCCAGCAGGGCCGGGACAGGGGGGAATGAGCAGTTCTTC.

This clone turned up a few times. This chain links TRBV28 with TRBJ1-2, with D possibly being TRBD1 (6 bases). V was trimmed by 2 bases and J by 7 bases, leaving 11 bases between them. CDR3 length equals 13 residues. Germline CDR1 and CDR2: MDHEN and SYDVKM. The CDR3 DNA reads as TGTGCCAGCAGTTTACCGGGGGGGCTTGGCTACACCTTC. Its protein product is CASSLPGGLGYTF.

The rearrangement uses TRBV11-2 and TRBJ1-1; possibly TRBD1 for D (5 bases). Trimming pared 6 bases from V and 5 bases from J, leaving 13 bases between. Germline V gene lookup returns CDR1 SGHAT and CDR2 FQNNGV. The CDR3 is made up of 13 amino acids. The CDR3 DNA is TGTGCCAGCAGACAGGAAGCAGAAACTGAAGCTTTCTTT. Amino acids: CASRQEAETEAFF.

In DNA form, the CDR3 reads TGTGCCAGCAGTTACTCAACTAGCGGATTACAAGAGACCCAGTACTTC. Protein product: CASSYSTSGLQETQYF. The chain has TRBV6-5 and TRBJ2-5, with 8 bases identical to TRBD2. V lost 0 bases, J lost 2 bases, and 5 bases stayed unmatched. CDR3 length: 16 amino acids. Germline V gene data show CDR1 as MNHEY and CDR2 as SVGAGI.

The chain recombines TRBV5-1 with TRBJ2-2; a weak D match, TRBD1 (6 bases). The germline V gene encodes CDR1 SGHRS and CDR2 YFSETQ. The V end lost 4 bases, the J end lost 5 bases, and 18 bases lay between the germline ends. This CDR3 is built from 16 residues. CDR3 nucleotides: TGCGCCAGCAGCCCGTCCGGGACACCGTTTACCGGGGAGCTGTTTTTT. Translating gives CASSPSGTPFTGELFF.

The CDR3 nucleotides are TGTGCCAGCAGCCATGGACAGGGGTTTACTGAAGCTTTCTTT. It codes for CASSHGQGFTEAFF. The chain links TRBV11-1 to TRBJ1-1; 9 bases align to TRBD1. After removal of 5 bases from V and 5 bases from J, the junction contained 6 bases not matched to a gene. In germline, CDR1 is SGHAT, CDR2 FQDESV (reference sequence). This CDR3 region has 14 residues. The full variable domain, its missing parts supplied by reference TRBV11-1 and TRBJ1-1, is EAEVAQSPRYKITEKSQAVAFWCDPISGHATLYWYRQILGQGPELLVQFQDESVVDDSQLPKDRFSAERLKGVDSTLKIQPAELGDSAMYLCASSHGQGFTEAFFGQGTRLTVV.

CDR3 sequence reads: CASSPDSSVAGAQHF. The CDR3 nucleotides read TGTGCCAGCAGCCCGGACAGCTCGGTTGCGGGAGCCCAGCATTTT. The V gene is TRBV7-2, the J gene TRBJ1-5; TRBD1 is a possible D gene (6 bases). The V end lost 5 bases, the J end lost 11 bases, and 22 bases lay between the germline ends. The CDR3 totals 15 residues. Germline values: CDR1 SGHTA, CDR2 FQGNSA.

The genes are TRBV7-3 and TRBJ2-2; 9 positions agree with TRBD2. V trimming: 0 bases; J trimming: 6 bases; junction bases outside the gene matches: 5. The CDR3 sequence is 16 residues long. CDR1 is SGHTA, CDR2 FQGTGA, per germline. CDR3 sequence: CASSLTSGGFAGELFF. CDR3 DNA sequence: TGTGCCAGCAGCTTAACCAGCGGGGGGTTTGCCGGGGAGCTGTTTTTT.

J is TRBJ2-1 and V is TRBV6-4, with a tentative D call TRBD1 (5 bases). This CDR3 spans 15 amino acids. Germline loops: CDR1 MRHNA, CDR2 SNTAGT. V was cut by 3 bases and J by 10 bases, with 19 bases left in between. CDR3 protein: CASSDPSTGPGEQFF. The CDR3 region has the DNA TGTGCCAGCAGTGATCCAAGCACAGGACCAGGGGAGCAGTTCTTC.